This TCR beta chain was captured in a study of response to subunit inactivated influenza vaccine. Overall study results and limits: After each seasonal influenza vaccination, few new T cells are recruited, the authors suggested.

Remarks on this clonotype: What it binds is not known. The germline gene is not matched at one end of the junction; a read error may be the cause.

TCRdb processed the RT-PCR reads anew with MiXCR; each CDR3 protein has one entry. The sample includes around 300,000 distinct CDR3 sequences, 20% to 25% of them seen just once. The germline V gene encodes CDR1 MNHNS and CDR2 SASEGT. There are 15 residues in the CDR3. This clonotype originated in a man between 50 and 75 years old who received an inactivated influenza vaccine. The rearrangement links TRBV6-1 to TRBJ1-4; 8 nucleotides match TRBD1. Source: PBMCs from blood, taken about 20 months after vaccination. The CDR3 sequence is CAGSVRGRTNEKLFF. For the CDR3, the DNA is TGTGCCGGCAGTGTCAGGGGGCGGACTAATGAAAAACTGTTTTTT.